This TCR beta chain was sequenced in a study of cytomegalovirus exposure and HLA in healthy donors. 13 Jbeta primers and 60 Vbeta primers were used for the PCR. TCRdb's table, derived via immunoSEQ multiplex PCR, lists solely in-frame clones and lacks some. The sample yields under 80,000 clones, about 80% seen once. The clonotype originates from a man aged 50 or older in good health and CMV-seropositive. Sequencing was carried out using PBMCs.

In DNA form, the CDR3 reads TGTGCCAGCAGCCCGGGGGGGTCCTTCTACGAGCAGTACTTC. Amino acid sequence: CASSPGGSFYEQYF. This sequence joins TRBV6-6 and TRBJ2-7; 8 nucleotides align to TRBD2. The germline V gene has CDR1 MNHNY and CDR2 SVGAGI (reference sequence). V lost 6 bases, J lost 3 bases, and 7 bases stayed unmatched. There are 14 residues in the CDR3.